This TCR beta chain comes out of a study of T cell responses to AZD1222 COVID-19 vaccine. Data came from immunoSEQ multiplex PCR; TCRdb stores just in-frame clones and leaves some out. The sample shows about 120,000 clones, about nine tenths of them seen only once. This clone was found once. CDR1 is LGHDT and CDR2 is YNNKEL in the germline V gene (reference sequence). This CDR3 comprises 15 residues. The V and J ends lost 1 base and 6 bases respectively, with 13 bases between them. This TCR came from an adult in good health. This chain links TRBV3-1 (or the pseudogene TRBV3-2) with TRBJ1-5, with D perhaps TRBD1 (6 bases). This sample comprised peripheral blood, obtained on day 0 of AZD1222 vaccination. CDR3 DNA sequence: TGTGCCAGCAGCCAAGGGGCCACAGGGAGTCAGCCCCAGCATTTT. Its protein is CASSQGATGSQPQHF.